A single sample is the source of the 21 T cell receptor beta chains below, sequenced in a study of cytomegalovirus exposure and HLA in healthy donors. PCR was performed using 60 Vbeta and 13 Jbeta primers. Method: immunoSEQ multiplex PCR; TCRdb's copy keeps in-frame clones and lacks some. In the table there are 90,000 to 110,000 clones, approximately 81% of which are singletons. The sample taken for sequencing was PBMCs. These receptors were obtained from a man younger than 45 in good health and CMV-seronegative.

This clone occurred a few times. The rearrangement joins TRBV12-5 to TRBJ2-1; D perhaps matches TRBD1 (5 bases). CDR1 and CDR2 (germline): LGHNT, FRNRAP. Trimming removed 3 bases from V and 4 bases from J, with 28 bases in between. The CDR3 consists of 20 residues. The CDR3 sequence is CASGFGSYRCVWTPYNEQFF. CDR3 DNA: TGTGCTAGTGGTTTTGGCTCTTACCGATGTGTGTGGACACCGTACAATGAGCAGTTCTTC.

CDR3 amino acids: CAISESTTRQYF. The CDR3, as DNA: TGTGCCATCAGTGAGTCGACGACAAGGCAGTACTTC. The chain employs TRBV10-3 and TRBJ2-7; no firm D call. The CDR3 loop spans 12 amino acids. Germline V gene sequence: CDR1 ENHRY, CDR2 SYGVKD. Deletions cut 0 bases from V and 9 bases from J, with 9 bases between.

The V and J genes are TRBV9 and TRBJ2-3; 9 nucleotides match TRBD1. Germline CDR1 and CDR2: SGDLS and YYNGEE. The V gene end was trimmed by 4 bases and the J gene end by 0 bases; junction bases not matched to a gene: 6. CDR3 length: 16 residues. The CDR3 DNA is TGTGCCAGCAGCCCGGGACAGGGAGGGAGCACAGATACGCAGTATTTT. Amino acid sequence: CASSPGQGGSTDTQYF.

The chain is built from TRBV7-2 and TRBJ1-6; D is undetermined. Germline-derived CDR1 and CDR2 are SGHTA and FQGNSA. This CDR3 is built from 16 residues. V lost 2 bases and J lost 0, with 8 bases in between. CDR3 DNA: TGTGCCAGCAGCTTACGTCCGAGCTCCTATAATTCACCCCTCCACTTT. Its translation: CASSLRPSSYNSPLHF.

The rearrangement links TRBV30 to TRBJ2-1, with 12 nucleotides matching TRBD2. The CDR3 has 18 amino acids. CDR1 GTSNPN and CDR2 SVGIG come from the germline V gene (reference sequence). V lost 4 bases to trimming and J lost 0 bases; unmatched junction nucleotides: 10. The CDR3 loop reads CAWKSLAGGHNSYNEQFF. CDR3 nucleotides: TGTGCCTGGAAATCACTAGCGGGAGGTCATAACTCCTACAATGAGCAGTTCTTC.

The chain links TRBV7-2 to TRBJ1-5, with TRBD1 matching 11 bases. The germline V gene encodes CDR1 SGHTA and CDR2 FQGNSA. The CDR3 extends over 14 amino acids. The ends lost 4 bases at V and 8 bases at J; junction bases unmatched: 4. CDR3 sequence: CASSSGQGAEPQHF. CDR3 DNA: TGTGCCAGCAGCTCAGGACAGGGGGCAGAGCCCCAGCATTTT. The entire variable domain, with the rest obtained from reference TRBV7-2 and TRBJ1-5, is as follows: GAGVSQSPSNKVTEKGKDVELRCDPISGHTALYWYRQSLGQGLEFLIYFQGNSAPDKSGLPSDRFSAERTGGSVSTLTIQRTQQEDSAVYLCASSSGQGAEPQHFGDGTRLSIL.

The chain joins TRBV7-9 to TRBJ2-5; 8 bases agree with TRBD1. V lost 1 base and J lost 6; bases outside the gene matches: 7. The CDR3 is 15 residues long. From germline, CDR1 is SEHNR and CDR2 FQNEAQ (reference sequence). The CDR3 sequence: CASSLVFQGAQTQYF. CDR3 bases: TGTGCCAGCAGCTTAGTTTTTCAGGGGGCGCAGACCCAGTACTTC. Complete variable domain (other parts from reference TRBV7-9 and TRBJ2-5): DTGVSQNPRHKITKRGQNVTFRCDPISEHNRLYWYRQTLGQGPEFLTYFQNEAQLEKSRLLSDRFSAERPKGSFSTLEIQRTEQGDSAMYLCASSLVFQGAQTQYFGPGTRLLVL.

The chain couples TRBV9 to TRBJ2-1; TRBD2 aligns across 13 bases. The CDR3 length is 16 residues. V shed 0 bases and J 8 bases; nucleotides not matched to a gene: 5. Germline CDR1 and CDR2: SGDLS and YYNGEE. The CDR3 here is CASSVATGLAGYEQFF. The CDR3 region has the DNA TGTGCCAGCAGCGTAGCTACGGGACTAGCGGGGTATGAGCAGTTCTTC.

V is TRBV30 and J is TRBJ2-1, with TRBD2 identical over 7 bases. The V gene end was trimmed by 5 bases and the J gene end by 9 bases; junction bases not matched to a gene: 10. The CDR3 is 13 residues long. CDR1 and CDR2 (germline): GTSNPN, SVGIG (reference sequence). The CDR3 nucleotides are TGTGCCTGGCCCCCCGACGGGAGGCGTGAGCAGTTCTTC. This sequence encodes CAWPPDGRREQFF. Supplemented by reference TRBV30 and TRBJ2-1, the full variable domain reads SQTIHQWPATLVQPVGSPLSLECTVEGTSNPNLYWYRQAAGRGLQLLFYSVGIGQISSEVPQNLSASRPQDRQFILSSKKLLLSDSGFYLCAWPPDGRREQFFGPGTRLTVL.

This clone was counted once. V gene TRBV4-3 combines with J gene TRBJ2-1; 9 nucleotides line up with TRBD2. The V segment lost 0 bases and the J segment 6 bases; nucleotides outside the gene matches: 6. The CDR3 has 16 amino acids. CDR1 is LGHNA, CDR2 YSLEER, per germline. Here the CDR3 DNA reads TGCGCCAGCAGCCAAGATCAGCGGGGGGCCACCAATGAGCAGTTCTTC. Amino acids: CASSQDQRGATNEQFF.

The table lists this clone with a count of one. The CDR3, as DNA: TGTGCCAGCACACAGGGTAATAGCAATCAGCCCCAGCATTTT. It specifies CASTQGNSNQPQHF. V gene TRBV6-1 combines with J gene TRBJ1-5, with D possibly TRBD1 on 6 matching bases. The V end lost 7 bases, the J end lost 0 bases, and 10 bases lay between the germline ends. From germline, CDR1 is MNHNS and CDR2 SASEGT. The CDR3 has 14 amino acids.

The genes are TRBV28 and TRBJ2-5; 11 bases are shared with TRBD2. The V segment lost 2 bases and the J segment 0 bases; nucleotides outside the gene matches: 5. CDR3 length: 17 amino acids. CDR1 is MDHEN, CDR2 SYDVKM, per germline. CDR3 DNA: TGTGCCAGCAGTTTAGGGACTAGCGGAATACACCAAGAGACCCAGTACTTC. Amino acid sequence: CASSLGTSGIHQETQYF.

The chain joins TRBV7-2 to TRBJ1-2; D is unclear. Germline CDR1 reads SGHTA; CDR2 reads FQGNSA. This CDR3 comprises 15 residues. Trimming removed 1 base at V and 8 bases at J, with 17 bases between. The CDR3 nucleotides are TGTGCCAGCAGCTTAGGTATCGCGGGGATGCGGGGCTACACCTTC. This encodes CASSLGIAGMRGYTF.

The J gene is TRBJ1-2, the V gene TRBV2; D uncertain. From germline, CDR1 is SNHLY and CDR2 FYNNEI. The CDR3 has 14 amino acids. V lost 5 bases to trimming and J lost 2 bases, with 12 bases between them. For the CDR3, the DNA is TGTGCCAGCAGTCTTACATTTCTCAACTATGGCTACACCTTC. Translation gives CASSLTFLNYGYTF. Based on the CDR3 plus reference TRBV2 and TRBJ1-2, the full variable domain is EPEVTQTPSHQVTQMGQEVILRCVPISNHLYFYWYRQILGQKVEFLVSFYNNEISEKSEIFDDQFSVERPDGSNFTLKIRSTKLEDSAMYFCASSLTFLNYGYTFGSGTRLTVV.

This chain links TRBV7-9 with TRBJ2-7; a weak D match, TRBD2 (5 bases). This CDR3 comprises 15 residues. Trimming stripped 2 bases from V and 3 bases from J, with 14 bases between. The germline CDR1 and CDR2 sequences are SEHNR and FQNEAQ (reference sequence). The CDR3, as DNA: TGTGCCAGCAGCTTACCCCTCCCGGGATACTACGAGCAGTACTTC. Translated, it gives CASSLPLPGYYEQYF.

The J gene is TRBJ2-1, the V gene TRBV6-5; 7 bases match TRBD1. Germline CDR1 reads MNHEY; CDR2 reads SVGAGI. The length of the CDR3 is 15 residues. With 2 bases clipped from V and 4 bases from J, the junction kept 5 bases outside the gene matches. Here the CDR3 reads CASSYGQERYNEQFF. CDR3 DNA: TGTGCCAGCAGTTACGGACAGGAGAGGTACAATGAGCAGTTCTTC.

In its sample, this clone was seen a few times. The V call is TRBV5-6, the J call TRBJ1-1, with D hard to call. The CDR3 contains 16 residues. The germline CDR1 and CDR2 sequences are SGHDT and YYEEEE. V was shortened by 4 bases and J by 4 bases, with 20 bases between the two germline ends. The CDR3 spells CASSEKAVGFGTEAFF. The CDR3 DNA follows: TGTGCCAGCAGCGAAAAAGCGGTAGGGTTCGGCACTGAAGCTTTCTTT.

The table lists this clone with a few counts. The chain couples TRBV6-6 to TRBJ1-3, with a tentative D call TRBD1 (5 bases). Trimming left V 5 bases short and J 9 bases short, with 17 bases between. Germline V gives CDR1 MNHNY, CDR2 SVGAGI (reference sequence). The CDR3 has 14 residues. Here the CDR3 DNA reads TGTGCCAGCAGTCCCGGCTTCCAGGGTGCCACCATATATTTT. It translates to CASSPGFQGATIYF.

In DNA form, the CDR3 reads TGTGCCAGCAGCTTGCTTGACAGTCTTTATGGCTACACCTTC. Its translation is CASSLLDSLYGYTF. The gene calls are TRBV5-4 and TRBJ1-2, with D perhaps TRBD1 (5 bases). CDR3 size: 14 residues. CDR1 is SGHNT and CDR2 is YYREEE in the germline V gene (reference sequence). V lost 1 base to trimming and J lost 5 bases, with 12 bases between them.

CDR3 nucleotide sequence: TGTGCCAGCACTGCCCAGGGGGTAGCGGGAACGGGAGAGCAGTACTTC. Its protein is CASTAQGVAGTGEQYF. This chain links TRBV6-6 with TRBJ2-7, with D tentatively TRBD2 (8 bases). Germline V gene sequence: CDR1 MNHNY, CDR2 SVGAGI (reference sequence). CDR3 size: 16 residues. Trimming pared 7 bases from V and 7 bases from J, leaving 26 bases between.

V usage is TRBV11-2 and J usage is TRBJ1-5; D is perhaps TRBD1 (6 bases). V was trimmed by 6 bases and J by 7 bases, leaving 16 bases between them. CDR3 size: 14 residues. Per germline, CDR1 SGHAT and CDR2 FQNNGV. The CDR3 nucleotides are TGTGCCAGCAGTAATCAGGGGATCAACCAGCCCCAGCATTTT. Translation: CASSNQGINQPQHF.